This entry lists 11 T cell receptor beta chains sequenced from one sample in a study of PD-1 blockade in classical Hodgkin lymphoma. Sequencing was performed with immunoSEQ multiplex PCR; in TCRdb, only in-frame clones are kept and a portion is missing. The table records 120,000 to 150,000 clones, around 84% of them present only once. Exposure to brentuximab vedotin varied, and each patient had relapsed following autologous stem cell transplantation. The sample was peripheral blood mononuclear cells (PBMCs), taken before the second cycle of nivolumab. The receptors come from a human donor with classical Hodgkin lymphoma.

The chain combines TRBV6-1 with TRBJ2-7; 7 nucleotides match TRBD1. The CDR3 has 14 amino acids. From germline, CDR1 is MNHNS and CDR2 SASEGT. V was pared by 4 bases and J by 5 bases, with 8 bases of the junction left unmatched. The CDR3 is CASSGTGVGNEQYF. The CDR3 DNA reads TGTGCCAGCAGTGGTACAGGGGTTGGAAACGAGCAGTACTTC.

The chain employs TRBV7-3 and TRBJ2-3; 7 bases line up with TRBD2. Losses at the gene ends were 4 bases for V and 0 bases for J; bases not matched to a gene: 4. Germline V gives CDR1 SGHTA, CDR2 FQGTGA. This CDR3 has 15 amino acids. This CDR3 reads CASSSVAGSTDTQYF. The DNA of the CDR3 is TGTGCCAGCAGCTCGGTAGCGGGTAGCACAGATACGCAGTATTTT. Looking up the rest from reference TRBV7-3 and TRBJ2-3 gives the full variable domain: GAGVSQTPSNKVTEKGKYVELRCDPISGHTALYWYRQSLGQGPEFLIYFQGTGAADDSGLPNDRFFAVRPEGSVSTLKIQRTERGDSAVYLCASSSVAGSTDTQYFGPGTRLTVL.

The V call is TRBV18, the J call TRBJ2-6; tentatively, D is TRBD2 (6 bases). V dropped 5 bases and J dropped 2 bases, with 10 bases sitting between them. CDR1 is KGHSH and CDR2 is LQKENI in the germline V gene. The CDR3 loop spans 15 amino acids. CDR3 sequence: CASSSTGAGANVLTF. DNA of the CDR3: TGTGCCAGCTCATCCACGGGGGCTGGGGCCAACGTCCTGACTTTC.

The gene calls are TRBV5-4 and TRBJ1-2; D is perhaps TRBD1 (5 bases). This CDR3 region has 11 residues. Per the germline V gene, CDR1 is SGHNT and CDR2 is YYREEE (reference sequence). V lost 7 bases and J 9 bases, leaving 13 bases between the germline ends. CDR3 DNA: TGTGCCAGCGTCGGGCAGGGCAGCTACACCTTC. Translation gives CASVGQGSYTF. Based on the CDR3 plus reference TRBV5-4 and TRBJ1-2, the full variable domain is ETGVTQSPTHLIKTRGQQVTLRCSSQSGHNTVSWYQQALGQGPQFIFQYYREEENGRGNFPPRFSGLQFPNYSSELNVNALELDDSALYLCASVGQGSYTFGSGTRLTVV.

On this clone: The junction departs from germline at one end; a sequencing error may be responsible. V gene TRBV7-7 combines with J gene TRBJ2-7; 10 nucleotides line up with TRBD2. CDR1 and CDR2 from the germline V gene are SSHAT and FNYEAQ (reference sequence). The CDR3 loop spans 13 amino acids. CDR3 nucleotides: TGTGCTAGCAGCTCCGGACTAGCGGACGAGCAGTACTTC. Its translation is CASSSGLADEQYF.

The V and J genes are TRBV30 and TRBJ1-4; D remains ambiguous. The V and J ends lost 0 bases and 8 bases respectively, with 22 bases between them. CDR1 is GTSNPN, CDR2 SVGIG, per germline (reference sequence). The CDR3 runs to 17 residues. CDR3 loop: CAWSVHDYRGYPEKLFF. In DNA form, the CDR3 reads TGTGCCTGGAGTGTCCATGACTACCGGGGTTACCCCGAAAAACTGTTTTTT.

The rearrangement uses TRBV7-9 and TRBJ2-5; maybe TRBD2 (5 bases). There are 17 residues in the CDR3. Deletions cut 2 bases from V and 5 bases from J, with 21 bases between. Germline CDR1 SEHNR, CDR2 FQNEAQ (reference sequence). CDR3 bases: TGTGCCAGCAGCTTAAGCCCCGTATCGGGGTTATTGGAGACCCAGTACTTC. Residues: CASSLSPVSGLLETQYF.

This clone was found many times. The chain joins TRBV5-1 to TRBJ2-7, with D unresolved. CDR3 size: 14 residues. Per germline, CDR1 SGHRS and CDR2 YFSETQ. V gave up 3 bases and J gave up 0 bases, with 10 bases separating them. For the CDR3, the DNA is TGCGCCAGCAGCTGGGATACGGCCTCCTACGAGCAGTACTTC. It yields the protein CASSWDTASYEQYF.

The chain combines TRBV6-6 with TRBJ2-1, with D possibly being TRBD1 (6 bases). The CDR3 runs to 13 residues. Trimming cost V 8 bases and J 4 bases, with 12 bases left between them. CDR1 and CDR2 from the germline V gene are MNHNY and SVGAGI (reference sequence). DNA for the CDR3: TGTGCCAGCCGGACAGCCCTATACAATGAGCAGTTCTTC. This sequence encodes CASRTALYNEQFF.

This chain connects TRBV7-2 to TRBJ1-5; D possibly corresponds to TRBD1 (5 bases). This CDR3 region has 13 residues. V shed 5 bases and J shed 7 bases, with 12 bases lying between them. Germline V gives CDR1 SGHTA, CDR2 FQGNSA. CDR3 DNA sequence: TGTGCCAGCAGCCAGGAGGGGAGACAGCCCCAGCATTTT. Its protein is CASSQEGRQPQHF.

The CDR3 nucleotides read TGTGCCAGCAGTTACTCGCCGTGGCAGCCCCAGCATTTT. It is translated as CASSYSPWQPQHF. The gene calls are TRBV6-6 and TRBJ1-5; the D is unclear. The CDR3 extends over 13 amino acids. With 0 bases removed from V and 7 bases from J, the gap between germline ends came to 7 bases. Germline CDR1 reads MNHNY; CDR2 reads SVGAGI (reference sequence).